Each of the 26 T cell receptor beta chains below was sequenced from the same sample in a study of response to subunit inactivated influenza vaccine. From the RT-PCR reads, TCRdb called clonotypes with MiXCR, one entry per CDR3 protein. The profile covers about 800,000 distinct CDR3 sequences, with around 21% appearing a single time and roughly 10% taken by the ten largest. The sequencing here drew on PBMCs from blood, taken 4 to 6 days after vaccination. The origin of the receptors is a man aged 50 or older who received an inactivated influenza vaccine.

This clonotype was seen repeatedly, ten times or more. The genes are TRBV29-1 and TRBJ2-1; TRBD1 matches at 7 bases. The trim removed 6 bases at V and 9 bases at J, leaving 17 bases unmatched. The CDR3 covers 15 residues. CDR1 and CDR2 from the germline V gene are SQVTM and ANQGSEA. The CDR3, as DNA: TGCAGCGTGGAATCTCGGACAGGTTCAACGGGTGAGCAGTTCTTC. Translated, it gives CSVESRTGSTGEQFF.

The table lists this clonotype with a few counts. The rearrangement uses TRBV29-1 and TRBJ1-5, with D maybe TRBD1 (6 bases). Trimming cost V 6 bases and J 3 bases, with 12 bases left between them. Looked up from germline, CDR1 is SQVTM and CDR2 is ANQGSEA. This CDR3 region has 13 residues. CDR3 sequence: CSVAGAVNQPQHF. CDR3 nucleotide sequence: TGCAGCGTGGCAGGGGCCGTCAATCAGCCCCAGCATTTT.

This clonotype appeared many times. This chain connects TRBV12-3 or TRBV12-4 to TRBJ2-1; D is unclear. The CDR3 runs 17 residues. V lost 6 bases, J lost 0 bases, and 18 bases lay in between. DNA of the CDR3: TGTGCCAGCAGCCATCGTGGTCGGGTGATCTCCTACAATGAGCAGTTCTTC. The encoded protein is CASSHRGRVISYNEQFF.

CDR3 sequence (DNA): TGTGCCAGCACTACTGGGGGTTTGACCTACGAGCAGTACTTC. The encoded protein is CASTTGGLTYEQYF. V is TRBV5-5 and J is TRBJ2-7; tentatively, D is TRBD1 or TRBD2 (5 bases each). The CDR3 is made up of 14 amino acids. Looked up from germline, CDR1 is SGHKS and CDR2 is YYEKEE (reference sequence). The V end lost 6 bases, the J end lost 2 bases, and 15 bases lay between the germline ends.

The chain recombines TRBV20-1 with TRBJ1-2; perhaps TRBD1 as D (5 bases). V was trimmed by 8 bases and J by 2 bases, leaving 12 bases between them. The CDR3 spans 12 residues. Germline-derived CDR1 and CDR2 are DFQATT and SNEGSKA (reference sequence). CDR3 sequence (DNA): TGCAGTCTCACGCAGGGCAACTATGGCTACACCTTC. Protein: CSLTQGNYGYTF.

This clonotype was seen more than once but under ten times. This rearrangement joins TRBV5-1 to TRBJ2-7, with 12 bases matching TRBD2. This CDR3 region has 16 residues. From germline, CDR1 is SGHRS and CDR2 YFSETQ. The V segment lost 4 bases and the J segment 6 bases; nucleotides outside the gene matches: 11. CDR3 in DNA: TGCGCCAGCAGCGTGACTAGCGGGAGTATAATGTTCGAGCAGTACTTC. Translation: CASSVTSGSIMFEQYF.

The rearrangement joins TRBV12-3 or TRBV12-4 to TRBJ1-2, with TRBD1 identical over 8 bases. CDR3 size: 13 residues. The junction had 8 bases not matched to a gene; V was cut back by 6 bases and J by 8 bases. CDR3 region: CASSKDRAFGYTF. CDR3 DNA sequence: TGTGCCAGCAGCAAGGACAGGGCGTTCGGCTACACCTTC.

The sample holds a few counts of this clonotype. The chain has TRBV7-9 and TRBJ2-3; TRBD1 aligns across 8 bases. The CDR3 covers 15 residues. V lost 9 bases and J lost 0; bases outside the gene matches: 8. Germline values: CDR1 SEHNR, CDR2 FQNEAQ (reference sequence). The CDR3 protein is CASTGQGLSTDTQYF. The CDR3 DNA reads as TGTGCCAGTACAGGACAGGGCCTGAGCACAGATACGCAGTATTTT.

The chain links TRBV2 to TRBJ2-1; TRBD2 matches at 9 bases. The length of the CDR3 is 14 residues. V gave up 3 bases and J gave up 7 bases; unmatched junction bases: 4. Germline-derived CDR1 and CDR2 are SNHLY and FYNNEI. In DNA form, the CDR3 reads TGTGCCAGCAGTGAGGCACTAGCGGGTAATGAGCAGTTCTTC. Amino acids: CASSEALAGNEQFF.

The chain employs TRBV28 and TRBJ1-1, with D uncertain. Trimming shortened V by 4 bases and J by 0 bases, and 12 bases separated the two germline ends. Germline CDR1 is MDHEN and CDR2 is SYDVKM. This CDR3 has 15 residues. The CDR3 sequence is CASSSIIGLNTEAFF. The CDR3, as DNA: TGTGCCAGCAGTTCCATTATTGGGCTGAACACTGAAGCTTTCTTT.

This chain uses TRBV12-3 or TRBV12-4 with TRBJ2-1, with D possibly being TRBD2 (7 bases). The CDR3 is 16 residues long. Trimming removed 7 bases from V and 1 base from J, with 17 bases in between. The CDR3 sequence: CASTRGASGSYNEQFF. The DNA of the CDR3 is TGTGCCAGCACTAGGGGGGCTAGCGGATCCTACAATGAGCAGTTCTTC.

This clonotype occurred many times. The rearrangement links TRBV7-9 to TRBJ2-7, with 9 bases identical to TRBD1. After removal of 1 base from V and 5 bases from J, the junction contained 3 bases not matched to a gene. This CDR3 comprises 14 residues. Germline assignment: CDR1 SEHNR and CDR2 FQNEAQ (reference sequence). CDR3 DNA sequence: TGTGCCAGCAGCTTAGGGACAGGGGCCCACGAGCAGTACTTC. As protein: CASSLGTGAHEQYF.

The chain couples TRBV5-6 to TRBJ2-4, with D maybe TRBD1 (5 bases). CDR1 is SGHDT, CDR2 YYEEEE, per germline. The CDR3 loop spans 13 amino acids. With 4 bases removed from V and 6 bases from J, the gap between germline ends came to 11 bases. The CDR3 region is CASSPAQGNIQYF. Written as DNA, the CDR3 is TGTGCCAGCAGCCCGGCCCAGGGAAACATTCAGTACTTC.

This clonotype was recorded a few times. The chain uses TRBV20-1 and TRBJ1-4; D call uncertain. The CDR3 runs to 12 residues. The germline V gene has CDR1 DFQATT and CDR2 SNEGSKA (reference sequence). The V gene lost 1 base and the J gene lost 6 bases, with 6 bases spanning the gap. This chain's CDR3 is CSARGADEKLFF. The CDR3 DNA sequence: TGCAGTGCTAGAGGTGCCGATGAAAAACTGTTTTTT.

This clonotype was detected ten times or more. The chain has TRBV18 and TRBJ1-1, with D tentatively TRBD1 (5 bases). The CDR3 runs 14 residues. The germline CDR1 and CDR2 sequences are KGHSH and LQKENI. The V end was cut by 4 bases, the J end by 5 bases, with 14 bases between. The CDR3 DNA sequence: TGTGCCAGCTCACACGGGACCGGAGGGACTGAAGCTTTCTTT. Translating it yields CASSHGTGGTEAFF.

This clonotype showed up just a few times. The CDR3 here is CSARDPGGTTGNEQFF. The DNA of the CDR3 is TGCAGTGCTAGAGATCCGGGCGGCACAACGGGAAATGAGCAGTTCTTC. This rearrangement joins TRBV20-1 to TRBJ2-1, with D maybe TRBD2 (5 bases). Germline V gene sequence: CDR1 DFQATT, CDR2 SNEGSKA (reference sequence). V was shortened by 0 bases and J by 7 bases, with 19 bases between the two germline ends. The CDR3 totals 16 residues.

This clonotype appeared many times. The chain links TRBV12-3 or TRBV12-4 to TRBJ2-7; D is undetermined. V lost 1 base to trimming and J lost 2 bases, with 9 bases between them. The CDR3 is made up of 14 amino acids. This chain's CDR3 is CASSLGLSPYEQYF. CDR3 DNA sequence: TGTGCCAGCAGTTTAGGGCTATCCCCCTACGAGCAGTACTTC.

This clonotype has only a few counts. The chain employs TRBV4-2 and TRBJ2-7, with D possibly matching TRBD2 (5 bases). Looked up from germline, CDR1 is LGHNA and CDR2 is YNFKEQ. V was shortened by 1 base and J by 2 bases, with 12 bases between the two germline ends. CDR3 size: 15 residues. CDR3: CASSQGSEAAYEQYF. For the CDR3, the DNA is TGTGCCAGCAGCCAAGGCTCGGAGGCCGCCTACGAGCAGTACTTC.

CDR3 DNA: TGTGCCAGCAGTTTATCGCCGACTTGGGGGAGGGTTGATACGCAGTATTTT. This encodes CASSLSPTWGRVDTQYF. The chain combines TRBV27 with TRBJ2-3; 7 positions agree with TRBD2. This CDR3 contains 17 residues. Germline V lookup: CDR1 MNHEY, CDR2 SMNVEV (reference sequence). V was pared by 0 bases and J by 6 bases, with 12 bases of the junction left unmatched.

This clonotype was recorded a few times. The chain uses TRBV7-2 and TRBJ2-1; D call uncertain. Between the trimmed V and J ends, which lost 5 bases and 2 bases, there was a span of 13 bases. Germline V CDR1 and CDR2: SGHTA, FQGNSA. The CDR3 has 15 residues. The CDR3 coding sequence is TGTGCCAGCAGCCCCAATTCTGGGCCCTACAATGAGCAGTTCTTC. This codes for CASSPNSGPYNEQFF.

The V and J genes are TRBV5-5 and TRBJ2-6; 11 bases are shared with TRBD1. J gave up 3 bases and V 1 base, and 6 bases lay outside the gene matches. Looked up from germline, CDR1 is SGHKS and CDR2 is YYEKEE (reference sequence). The CDR3 extends over 18 amino acids. The CDR3 is CASSLSGQGALGANVLTF. The CDR3 coding sequence is TGTGCCAGCAGCTTGTCCGGACAGGGGGCGCTTGGGGCCAACGTCCTGACTTTC.

This clonotype was recorded a few times. V and J are TRBV20-1 and TRBJ2-5; TRBD2 might be the D (6 bases). V lost 4 bases, J lost 5 bases, and 23 bases lay in between. Germline V gene lookup returns CDR1 DFQATT and CDR2 SNEGSKA (reference sequence). The CDR3 extends over 16 amino acids. The chain's CDR3 is CSAIGTHDGVWETQYF. Here the CDR3 DNA reads TGCAGTGCTATTGGGACTCATGACGGGGTTTGGGAGACCCAGTACTTC.

This clonotype has only a few counts. This chain joins TRBV20-1 and TRBJ2-3; D is unclear. Germline loops: CDR1 DFQATT, CDR2 SNEGSKA (reference sequence). The V end lost 7 bases, the J end lost 2 bases, and 10 bases lay between the germline ends. CDR3 size: 12 residues. The CDR3, as DNA: TGCAGTGGAAGTGAGAACACAGATACGCAGTATTTT. This sequence encodes CSGSENTDTQYF.

The chain uses TRBV20-1 and TRBJ2-1; tentative D call: TRBD2 (6 bases). This CDR3 spans 11 amino acids. Germline values: CDR1 DFQATT, CDR2 SNEGSKA (reference sequence). Trimming shortened V by 0 bases and J by 15 bases, and 12 bases separated the two germline ends. The CDR3 loop is CSARETGGLFF. CDR3 in DNA: TGCAGTGCTAGAGAGACTGGGGGGTTGTTCTTC.

This clonotype was found a few times. This chain links TRBV28 with TRBJ2-7; 7 nucleotides agree with TRBD1. The CDR3 is made up of 16 amino acids. Germline V gene sequence: CDR1 MDHEN, CDR2 SYDVKM. V lost 3 bases to trimming and J lost 5 bases; unmatched junction nucleotides: 13. The CDR3 bases are TGTGCCAGCAGTTTGTCCTTGACAGGGTTATTCAACGAGCAGTACTTC. It is translated as CASSLSLTGLFNEQYF. Combining the CDR3 with reference TRBV28 and TRBJ2-7 gives the whole variable domain DVKVTQSSRYLVKRTGEKVFLECVQDMDHENMFWYRQDPGLGLRLIYFSYDVKMKEKGDIPEGYSVSREKKERFSLILESASTNQTSMYLCASSLSLTGLFNEQYFGPGTRLTVT.

The V call is TRBV11-2, the J call TRBJ2-1; possible D gene TRBD1, 6 bases. CDR1 is SGHAT, CDR2 FQNNGV, per germline. Trimming pared 4 bases from V and 5 bases from J, leaving 12 bases between. This CDR3 is 14 amino acids long. The CDR3 loop is CASSYWDKNNEQFF. CDR3 DNA sequence: TGTGCCAGCAGCTACTGGGACAAAAACAATGAGCAGTTCTTC.